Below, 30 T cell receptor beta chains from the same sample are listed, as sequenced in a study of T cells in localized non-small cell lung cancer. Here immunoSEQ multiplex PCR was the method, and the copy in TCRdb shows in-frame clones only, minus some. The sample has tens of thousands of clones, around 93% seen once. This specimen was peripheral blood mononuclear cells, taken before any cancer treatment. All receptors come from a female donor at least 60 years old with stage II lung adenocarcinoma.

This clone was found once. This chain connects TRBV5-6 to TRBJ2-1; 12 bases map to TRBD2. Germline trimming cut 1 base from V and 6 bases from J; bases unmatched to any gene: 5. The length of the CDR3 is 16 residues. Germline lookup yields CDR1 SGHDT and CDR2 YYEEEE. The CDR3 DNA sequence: TGTGCCAGCAGCTTGAGGCTAGCGGGAGGGAGCAATGAGCAGTTCTTC. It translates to CASSLRLAGGSNEQFF.

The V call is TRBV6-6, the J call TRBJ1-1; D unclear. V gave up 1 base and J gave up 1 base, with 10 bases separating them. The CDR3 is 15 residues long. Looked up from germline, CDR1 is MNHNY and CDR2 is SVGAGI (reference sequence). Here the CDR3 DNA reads TGTGCCAGCAGTTACTTGGGAGATACGAACACTGAAGCTTTCTTT. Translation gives CASSYLGDTNTEAFF.

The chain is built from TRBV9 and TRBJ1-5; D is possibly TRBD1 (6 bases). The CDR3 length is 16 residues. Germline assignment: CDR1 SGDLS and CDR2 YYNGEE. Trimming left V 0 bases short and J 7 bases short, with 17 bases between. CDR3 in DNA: TGTGCCAGCAGCGTAGCCTTTGGGGGCACGCGGCAGCCCCAGCATTTT. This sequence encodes CASSVAFGGTRQPQHF.

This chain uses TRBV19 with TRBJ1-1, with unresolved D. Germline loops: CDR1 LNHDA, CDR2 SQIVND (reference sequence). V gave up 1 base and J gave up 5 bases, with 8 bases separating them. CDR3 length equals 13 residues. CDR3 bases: TGTGCCAGTAGTATAGCCGCCCGTACTGAAGCTTTCTTT. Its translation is CASSIAARTEAFF.

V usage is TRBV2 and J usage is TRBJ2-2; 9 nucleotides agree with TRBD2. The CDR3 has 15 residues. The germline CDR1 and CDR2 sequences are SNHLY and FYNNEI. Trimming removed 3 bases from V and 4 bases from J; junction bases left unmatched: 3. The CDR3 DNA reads TGTGCCAGCAGTGAGACGCGGGAGGGCACCGGGGAGCTGTTTTTT. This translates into CASSETREGTGELFF.

The CDR3 spells CATSSGTSGSLEQYF. CDR3 in DNA: TGTGCCACCAGCAGCGGGACTAGCGGGAGTCTCGAGCAGTACTTC. The rearrangement uses TRBV15 and TRBJ2-7, with 14 bases lining up with TRBD2. CDR1 and CDR2 (germline): LNHNV, YYDKDF (reference sequence). This CDR3 has 15 residues. V lost 3 bases to trimming and J lost 6 bases; unmatched junction nucleotides: 4.

The CDR3 spells CASTPGDRRTGGELFF. The CDR3 DNA follows: TGTGCCAGCACCCCAGGGGACAGGCGGACCGGCGGGGAGCTGTTTTTT. The rearrangement links TRBV28 to TRBJ2-2; 8 nucleotides match TRBD1. Looked up from germline, CDR1 is MDHEN and CDR2 is SYDVKM. Trimming took 7 bases from V and 7 from J; bases not matched to a gene: 14. The CDR3 has 16 residues.

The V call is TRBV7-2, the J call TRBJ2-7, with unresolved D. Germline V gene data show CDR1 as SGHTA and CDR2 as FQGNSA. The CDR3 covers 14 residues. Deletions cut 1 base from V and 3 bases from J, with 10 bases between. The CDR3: CASSLVVFGYEQYF. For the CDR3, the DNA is TGTGCCAGCAGCTTAGTGGTCTTTGGCTACGAGCAGTACTTC.

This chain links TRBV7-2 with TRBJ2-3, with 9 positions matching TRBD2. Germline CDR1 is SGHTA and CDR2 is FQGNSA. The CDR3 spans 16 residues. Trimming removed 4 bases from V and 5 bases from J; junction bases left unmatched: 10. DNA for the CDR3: TGTGCCAGCAGCTCCAACATAGCGGGGGAAGGAGATACGCAGTATTTT. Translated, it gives CASSSNIAGEGDTQYF.

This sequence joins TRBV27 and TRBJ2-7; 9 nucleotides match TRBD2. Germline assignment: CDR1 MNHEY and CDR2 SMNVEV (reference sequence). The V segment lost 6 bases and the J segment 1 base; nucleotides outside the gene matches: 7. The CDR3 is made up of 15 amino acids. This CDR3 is CASRVAGAPSYEQYF. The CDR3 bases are TGTGCCAGCAGGGTAGCGGGGGCACCTTCCTACGAGCAGTACTTC.

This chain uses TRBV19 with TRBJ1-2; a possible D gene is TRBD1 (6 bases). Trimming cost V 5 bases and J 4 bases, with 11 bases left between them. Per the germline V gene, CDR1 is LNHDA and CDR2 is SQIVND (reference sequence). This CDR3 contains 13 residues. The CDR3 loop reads CASSQGSGYGYTF. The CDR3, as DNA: TGTGCCAGTAGTCAGGGGTCTGGCTATGGCTACACCTTC.

In nucleotides, the CDR3 is TGTGCCAGCAGCTTAGGCCAGGGTGATCAGCCCCAGCATTTT. Its protein product is CASSLGQGDQPQHF. J is TRBJ1-5 and V is TRBV7-9; D is possibly TRBD1 (5 bases). This CDR3 has 14 residues. Germline CDR1 SEHNR, CDR2 FQNEAQ (reference sequence). Trimming removed 1 base from V and 5 bases from J, with 9 bases in between.

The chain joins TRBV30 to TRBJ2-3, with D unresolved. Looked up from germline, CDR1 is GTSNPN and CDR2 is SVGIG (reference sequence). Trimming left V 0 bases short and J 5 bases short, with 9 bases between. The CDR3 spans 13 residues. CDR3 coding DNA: TGTGCCTGGAGTGTACAGTCCGTAGATACGCAGTATTTT. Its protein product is CAWSVQSVDTQYF.

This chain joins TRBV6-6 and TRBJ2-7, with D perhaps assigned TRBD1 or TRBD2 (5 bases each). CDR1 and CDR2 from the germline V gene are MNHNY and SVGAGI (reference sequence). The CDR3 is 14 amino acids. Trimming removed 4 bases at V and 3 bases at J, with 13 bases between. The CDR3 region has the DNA TGTGCCAGCAGTTTAAGGGGACCAGGCTACGAGCAGTACTTC. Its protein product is CASSLRGPGYEQYF.

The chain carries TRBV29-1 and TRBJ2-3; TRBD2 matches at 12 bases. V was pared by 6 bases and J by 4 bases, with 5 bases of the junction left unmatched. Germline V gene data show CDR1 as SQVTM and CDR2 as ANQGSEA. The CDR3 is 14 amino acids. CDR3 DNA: TGCAGCGTCCGACTAGCGGGAGCACCAGATACGCAGTATTTT. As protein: CSVRLAGAPDTQYF.

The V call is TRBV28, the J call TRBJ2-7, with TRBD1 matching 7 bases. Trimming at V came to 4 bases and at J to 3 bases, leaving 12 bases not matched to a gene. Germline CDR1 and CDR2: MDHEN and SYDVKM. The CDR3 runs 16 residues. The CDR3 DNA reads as TGTGCCAGCAGTTCCCCAGTAGACAGGGTTAGCTACGAGCAGTACTTC. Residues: CASSSPVDRVSYEQYF.

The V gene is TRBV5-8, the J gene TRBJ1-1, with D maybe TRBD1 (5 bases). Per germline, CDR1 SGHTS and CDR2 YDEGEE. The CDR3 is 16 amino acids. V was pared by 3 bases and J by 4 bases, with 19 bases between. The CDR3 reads CASSWTFRVGPTEAFF. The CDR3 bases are TGTGCCAGCAGCTGGACCTTTAGGGTGGGGCCCACTGAAGCTTTCTTT.

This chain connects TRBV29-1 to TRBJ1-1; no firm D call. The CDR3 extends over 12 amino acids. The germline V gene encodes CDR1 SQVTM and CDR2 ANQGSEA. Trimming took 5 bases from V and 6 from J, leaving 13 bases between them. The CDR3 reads CSVLSDRSEAFF. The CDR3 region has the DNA TGCAGCGTTCTGTCGGACCGCTCTGAAGCTTTCTTT.

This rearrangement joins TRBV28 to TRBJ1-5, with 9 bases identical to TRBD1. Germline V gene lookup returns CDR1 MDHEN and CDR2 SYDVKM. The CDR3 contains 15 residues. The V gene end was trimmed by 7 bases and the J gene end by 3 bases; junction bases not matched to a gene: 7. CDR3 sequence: CASTGTGKNNQPQHF. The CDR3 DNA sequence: TGTGCCAGCACCGGGACAGGGAAAAACAATCAGCCCCAGCATTTT. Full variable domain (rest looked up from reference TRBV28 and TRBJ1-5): DVKVTQSSRYLVKRTGEKVFLECVQDMDHENMFWYRQDPGLGLRLIYFSYDVKMKEKGDIPEGYSVSREKKERFSLILESASTNQTSMYLCASTGTGKNNQPQHFGDGTRLSIL.

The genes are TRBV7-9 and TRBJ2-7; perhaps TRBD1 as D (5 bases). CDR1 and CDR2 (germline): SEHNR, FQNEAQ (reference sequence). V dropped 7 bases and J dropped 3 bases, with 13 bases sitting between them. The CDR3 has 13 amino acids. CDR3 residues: CASTSTVGYEQYF. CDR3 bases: TGTGCCAGCACTTCGACAGTGGGCTACGAGCAGTACTTC.

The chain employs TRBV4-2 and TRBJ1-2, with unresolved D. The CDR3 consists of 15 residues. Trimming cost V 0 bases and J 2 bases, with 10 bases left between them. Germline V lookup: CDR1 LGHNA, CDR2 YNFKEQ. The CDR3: CASSQDEEGNYGYTF. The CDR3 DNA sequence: TGTGCCAGCAGCCAAGATGAAGAAGGGAACTATGGCTACACCTTC.

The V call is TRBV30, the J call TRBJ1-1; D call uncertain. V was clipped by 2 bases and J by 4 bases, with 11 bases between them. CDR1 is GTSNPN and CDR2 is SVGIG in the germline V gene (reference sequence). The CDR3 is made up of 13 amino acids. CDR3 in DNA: TGTGCCTGGAGTACGCGTCTGAGCACTGAAGCTTTCTTT. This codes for CAWSTRLSTEAFF.

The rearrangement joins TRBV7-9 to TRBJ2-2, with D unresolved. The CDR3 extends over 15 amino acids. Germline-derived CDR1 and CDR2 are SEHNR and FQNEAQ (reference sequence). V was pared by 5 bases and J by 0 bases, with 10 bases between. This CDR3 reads CASSLPVTNTGELFF. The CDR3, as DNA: TGTGCCAGCAGCCTACCGGTGACGAACACCGGGGAGCTGTTTTTT.

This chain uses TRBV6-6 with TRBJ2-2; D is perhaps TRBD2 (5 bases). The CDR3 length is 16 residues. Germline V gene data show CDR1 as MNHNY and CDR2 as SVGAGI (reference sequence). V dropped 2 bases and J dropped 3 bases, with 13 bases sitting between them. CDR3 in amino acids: CASSYPGQRDTGELFF. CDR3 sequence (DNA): TGTGCCAGCAGTTACCCTGGGCAGAGGGACACCGGGGAGCTGTTTTTT.

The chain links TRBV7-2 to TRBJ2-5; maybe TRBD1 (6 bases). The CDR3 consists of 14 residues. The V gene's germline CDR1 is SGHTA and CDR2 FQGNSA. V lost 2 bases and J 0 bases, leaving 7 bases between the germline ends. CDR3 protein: CASSLRTDQETQYF. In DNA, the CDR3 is TGTGCCAGCAGCTTAAGGACAGACCAAGAGACCCAGTACTTC.

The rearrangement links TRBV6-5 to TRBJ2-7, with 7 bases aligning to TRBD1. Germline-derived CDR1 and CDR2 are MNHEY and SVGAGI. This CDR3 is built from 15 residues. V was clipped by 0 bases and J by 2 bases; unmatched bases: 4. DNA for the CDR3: TGTGCCAGCAGTTACTCCCGGCAGGGGGCCTACGAGCAGTACTTC. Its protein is CASSYSRQGAYEQYF.

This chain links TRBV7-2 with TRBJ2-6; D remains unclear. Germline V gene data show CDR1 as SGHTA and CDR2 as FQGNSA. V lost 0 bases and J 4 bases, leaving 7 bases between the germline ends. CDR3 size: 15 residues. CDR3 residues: CASSLAGAGANVLTF. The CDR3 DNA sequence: TGTGCCAGCAGCTTAGCAGGTGCCGGGGCCAACGTCCTGACTTTC.

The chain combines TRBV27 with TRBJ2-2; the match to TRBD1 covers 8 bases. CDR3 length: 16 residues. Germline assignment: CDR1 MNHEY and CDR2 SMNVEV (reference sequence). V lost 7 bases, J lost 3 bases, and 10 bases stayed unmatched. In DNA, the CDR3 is TGTGCCAGCAACTCGGAAGGGACAGGCTACACCGGGGAGCTGTTTTTT. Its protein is CASNSEGTGYTGELFF.

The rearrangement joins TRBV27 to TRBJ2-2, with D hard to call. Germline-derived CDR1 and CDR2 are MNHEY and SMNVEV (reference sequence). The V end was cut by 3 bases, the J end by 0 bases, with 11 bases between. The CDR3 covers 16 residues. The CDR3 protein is CASSFRLTSNTGELFF. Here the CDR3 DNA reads TGTGCCAGCAGTTTCCGGTTAACATCGAACACCGGGGAGCTGTTTTTT.

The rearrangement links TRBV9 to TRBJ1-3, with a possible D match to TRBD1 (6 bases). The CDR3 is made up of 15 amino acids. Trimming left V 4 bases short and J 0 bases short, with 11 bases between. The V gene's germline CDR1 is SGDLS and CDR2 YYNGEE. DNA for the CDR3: TGTGCCAGCAGCTTCCGGACAGACTCTGGAAACACCATATATTTT. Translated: CASSFRTDSGNTIYF.